This T cell receptor beta chain came from a study of blood T cell repertoires in COVID-19. Background on the study: In each case, the material was cDNA or gDNA derived from T cells, B-cell-depleted T cells, or PBMCs.

Enrollees, about 18 to 95 years old, lived in 24 US areas. Clinical history as reported by participants underpinned cohort assignment. What the recovered Cohort 3 donors had was two negative PCRs, clearance, or symptom resolution. The table came from immunoSEQ multiplex PCR; TCRdb's copy has only in-frame clones and leaves some out. The sample holds 390,000 or so clones, around nine tenths seen once. The TCR was taken from a woman in her forties or fifties who had recovered from COVID-19. The sequencing sample was made of PBMCs or T cells enriched from blood (not recorded which).

The CDR3 region is CASSNSRTPNQPQHF. CDR3 DNA sequence: TGTGCCAGCAGCAATTCGAGAACTCCCAATCAGCCCCAGCATTTT. The rearrangement links TRBV21-1 to TRBJ1-5. TRBV21-1 is listed as a pseudogene. CDR3 length: 15 residues.